Following are 32 T cell receptor beta chains from one sample sequenced in a study of CD8+ T cells in alopecia areata (dated by TCRdb to between 2018 and 2020). Pooled mouse cutaneous lymph node cells were stained for CD4, CD8alpha, NKG2D, NKG2ACE and other markers, then sorted on a BD Influx. Library preparation was by the immunoSEQ multiplex PCR assay. RNA was extracted from all samples and reverse transcribed into cDNA, which served as template for TCR sequencing. TCRdb limited this immuneACCESS table to in-frame rearrangements with V and J called. A share of clones is missing; checked studies link under half to unresolved V genes, and the rest is unexplained. Listed for this sample are over 250,000 clones, none observed only a single time. Jointly, the top ten make up 0.9% to 1.5% of the sample. Sequencing was carried out using CD4+ T cells sorted from a lymph node. These receptors were taken from a C3H/HeJ mouse with alopecia areata. These mice carry the MHC haplotype H2-k.

A note on this clone: The germline and genes are mouse ones. The CDR3 end lies 4 residues beyond the end of the read and is filled in from the germline J gene. The J gene is TRBJ2-7, the V gene TRBV17; TRBD2 matches 12 bases. V lost 7 bases to trimming and J lost 3 bases; unmatched junction nucleotides: 4. The germline CDR1 and CDR2 sequences are MNHDT and YYDKIL. The CDR3 spans 14 residues. This CDR3 is CASKDWGGFYEQYF. The covered CDR3 bases are TGTGCTAGCAAAGACTGGGGGGGCTTCTAT.

This clone was observed a few times. Here the gene names and germline are mouse. Coverage ceases 4 residues before the CDR3 finishes, and the germline J gene fills in the end. The chain couples TRBV1 to TRBJ1-1; 9 positions agree with TRBD1. The CDR3 extends over 16 amino acids. Looked up from germline, CDR1 is NSQYPW and CDR2 is LRSPGD (reference sequence). CDR3 region: CTCSADTTGGGIEVFF. Partial CDR3 DNA: TGCACCTGCAGTGCAGATACAACAGGGGGCGGCATA.

Only a few counts were recorded for this clone. All gene names here are mouse names. The read terminates 4 residues ahead of where the CDR3 ends, so the germline J gene completes it. The chain combines TRBV19 with TRBJ2-2; TRBD1 aligns across 7 bases. This CDR3 is 15 amino acids long. The germline CDR1 and CDR2 sequences are FNHDT and SITEND (reference sequence). Losses at the gene ends were 4 bases for V and 4 bases for J; bases not matched to a gene: 7. CDR3 amino acids: CASSPRQGGTGQLYF. CDR3 DNA (partial): TGTGCCAGCAGTCCCCGACAGGGCGGCACCGGG.

This clone showed up just a few times. Each gene name is a mouse one. The read ends 4 residues before the CDR3 terminus; that terminus is restored from the germline J gene. This chain uses TRBV1 with TRBJ2-3, with D tentatively TRBD1 (5 bases). CDR1 NSQYPW and CDR2 LRSPGD come from the germline V gene (reference sequence). V was clipped by 4 bases and J by 0 bases, with 5 bases between them. The CDR3 spans 13 residues. The DNA read from the CDR3 is TGCACCTGCAGTGACAGGAGTGCAGAA. Translating it yields CTCSDRSAE. The entire CDR3 reads CTCSDRSAETLYF.

Regarding this clone: Gene and germline names: mouse. Read data end 3 residues before the CDR3 end; the end is taken from the germline J gene. This chain connects TRBV1 to TRBJ1-6, with D possibly matching TRBD1 (6 bases). TRBJ1-6 is assigned to the ORF class and has an uncertain function. Germline CDR1 and CDR2: NSQYPW and LRSPGD (reference sequence). Between the trimmed V and J ends, which lost 4 bases and 7 bases, there was a span of 11 bases. The CDR3 has 14 residues. CDR3 DNA, as far as it was read: TGCACCTGCAGTGGCCGGGACAAAAATTCGCCC. This encodes CTCSGRDKNSP. The complete CDR3 protein is CTCSGRDKNSPLYF.

Concerning this clone: Any gene name here is a mouse gene name. The read stops 4 residues short of the end of the CDR3; the missing end is completed from the germline J gene. The chain recombines TRBV13-1 with TRBJ1-1, with 10 positions matching TRBD1. V lost 4 bases and J lost 0; bases outside the gene matches: 6. In germline, CDR1 is NSHNY, CDR2 SYGAGN. This CDR3 is built from 16 residues. CDR3 DNA (partial): TGTGCCAGCAGTCTTCCCGGGACAGGGGCAAACACA. It specifies CASSLPGTGANT. The whole CDR3 region reads CASSLPGTGANTEVFF.

Turning to this clone: Genes and germline come from the mouse. The read gets to within 4 residues of the CDR3 end, and the germline J gene fills in the rest. This CDR3 is also generated by other DNA sequences in the sample. This chain connects TRBV1 to TRBJ2-7; 7 bases are a match to TRBD1. There are 12 residues in the CDR3. V was clipped by 4 bases and J by 3 bases; unmatched bases: 0. Germline V lookup: CDR1 NSQYPW, CDR2 LRSPGD (reference sequence). Partial CDR3 DNA: TGCACCTGCAGTGGACAGGGCTAT. Translating it yields CTCSGQGY. In full, the CDR3 is CTCSGQGYEQYF.

With respect to this clone: The genes are named according to mouse. The read is 4 residues too short to cover the CDR3 end, so that end is filled in from the germline J gene. The genes are TRBV1 and TRBJ2-1, with 7 positions matching TRBD2. The CDR3 extends over 15 amino acids. CDR1 and CDR2 (germline): NSQYPW, LRSPGD (reference sequence). J lost 1 base, V lost 6 bases, and 6 bases had no gene match. The CDR3 reads CTCSSGGGNYAEQFF. CDR3 DNA (partial): TGCACCTGCAGCTCGGGGGGGGGAAACTATGCT.

Turning to this clone: Mouse gene names and germline throughout. The CDR3 end lies 4 residues beyond the end of the read and is filled in from the germline J gene. The chain has TRBV13-1 and TRBJ1-2; D might be TRBD1 (6 bases). Between the trimmed V and J ends, which lost 2 bases and 3 bases, there was a span of 8 bases. Germline CDR1 is NSHNY and CDR2 is SYGAGN. This CDR3 has 13 amino acids. CDR3: CASSERTDSDYTF. The part of the CDR3 DNA that was read is TGTGCCAGCAGTGAGAGGACAGACTCC.

Concerning this clone itself: These gene names are mouse names. The CDR3 goes on 4 residues after the read ends, and that part is filled in from the germline J gene. V gene TRBV5 combines with J gene TRBJ1-2, with TRBD1 identical over 9 bases. CDR1 is LGHNA and CDR2 is YNLKQL in the germline V gene (reference sequence). The CDR3 has 13 residues. The CDR3 is CASSQPGQGDYTF. The sequenced part of the CDR3 DNA is TGTGCCAGCAGCCAACCGGGACAGGGC.

This clone was counted only a few times. These gene names are mouse names. The read terminates 4 residues before the CDR3 end, so the remaining end is supplied by the germline J gene. The sample has other DNA sequences that encode this CDR3 too. The genes are TRBV5 and TRBJ2-2; TRBD1 is a possible D gene (6 bases). Germline assignment: CDR1 LGHNA and CDR2 YNLKQL (reference sequence). The CDR3 has 15 residues. The V and J ends lost 1 base and 1 base respectively, with 7 bases between them. The CDR3 here is CASSQAGQNTGQLYF. The DNA read from the CDR3 is TGTGCCAGCAGCCAAGCGGGACAAAACACCGGG.

This clone occurred a few times. Mouse gene names and germline throughout. The read halts 4 residues ahead of the CDR3 end, with the missing end drawn from the germline J gene. The chain couples TRBV5 to TRBJ2-3, with 9 bases that match TRBD2. The CDR3 has 18 amino acids. The V and J ends lost 0 bases and 3 bases, in that order; junction bases with no gene match: 10. Germline CDR1 and CDR2: LGHNA and YNLKQL (reference sequence). The CDR3 bases that were read are TGTGCCAGCAGCCAAGAGGGAGATTGGGGGGGCGGGGCAGAA. As protein: CASSQEGDWGGGAE. The CDR3, in full, reads CASSQEGDWGGGAETLYF.

This clone showed up just a few times. The genes are named according to mouse. Read coverage stops 3 residues before the CDR3 terminus; the germline J gene supplies the remainder. The chain uses TRBV1 and TRBJ1-6, with 9 bases identical to TRBD1. TRBJ1-6 has ORF status, its function being uncertain. This CDR3 is 15 amino acids long. Germline CDR1 reads NSQYPW; CDR2 reads LRSPGD (reference sequence). Trimming cost V 6 bases and J 6 bases; bases outside gene matches: 6. The CDR3 loop reads CTCSSGTGINSPLYF. The DNA read from the CDR3 is TGCACCTGCAGCTCCGGGACAGGGATTAATTCGCCC.

This clone appeared a few times. Genes and germline are mouse. The read terminates 4 residues before the CDR3 end, so the remaining end is supplied by the germline J gene. The rearrangement uses TRBV14 and TRBJ2-7; tentative D call: TRBD1 (6 bases). This CDR3 region has 15 residues. The germline CDR1 and CDR2 sequences are SGHDT and FRDEAV. Trimming took 5 bases from V and 0 from J, leaving 15 bases between them. The CDR3 spells CASSPRQESSYEQYF. CDR3 DNA, as far as it was read: TGTGCCAGCAGCCCCAGACAGGAGAGCTCCTAT.

This clone was picked up many times. The gene names here belong to mouse. The read halts 4 residues ahead of the CDR3 end, with the missing end drawn from the germline J gene. Other DNA sequences in the same sample also yield this CDR3. The rearrangement joins TRBV1 to TRBJ1-1; no clear D. The germline V and J ends were trimmed by 1 base and 1 base, with 4 bases remaining between them. Germline V gene data show CDR1 as NSQYPW and CDR2 as LRSPGD (reference sequence). The CDR3 extends over 13 amino acids. The CDR3: CTCSAGGNTEVFF. The sequenced CDR3 bases are TGCACCTGCAGTGCAGGGGGAAACACA. The full variable domain, with the rest looked up from reference TRBV1 and TRBJ1-1, is VTLLEQNPRWRLVPRGQAVNLRCILKNSQYPWMSWYQQDLQKQLQWLFTLRSPGDKEVKSLPGADYLATRVTDTELRLQVANMSQGRTLYCTCSAGGNTEVFFGKGTRLTVV.

This clone was detected only a few times. Genes and germline come from the mouse. The CDR3 is cut off 4 residues early in the read; its end comes from the germline J gene. This sequence joins TRBV5 and TRBJ2-5, with 9 bases identical to TRBD1. CDR3 length: 16 amino acids. Germline CDR1 reads LGHNA; CDR2 reads YNLKQL (reference sequence). The part of the CDR3 DNA that was read is TGTGCCAGCAGCCAAGAAAGCTGGGACAGGGAAGAC. This codes for CASSQESWDRED. The whole CDR3 sequence reads CASSQESWDREDTQYF.

A word on this clone: The germline and genes are mouse ones. The read halts 4 residues ahead of the CDR3 end, with the missing end drawn from the germline J gene. This sequence joins TRBV19 and TRBJ2-5, with 9 bases lining up with TRBD2. V lost 4 bases and J lost 3; bases outside the gene matches: 3. The CDR3 length is 14 residues. Germline V CDR1 and CDR2: FNHDT, SITEND (reference sequence). CDR3: CASSFDWGQDTQYF. The DNA read from the CDR3 is TGTGCCAGCAGTTTCGACTGGGGGCAAGAC.

This clone was counted only a few times. A much larger clone differs from this one at a single base, so this may be a read error. Germline and genes: mouse. CDR3 region: CASSGTDNSPLYF. CDR3 DNA, as far as it was read: TGTGCCAGCAGTGGGACAGATAATTCGCCC. The V call is TRBV4, the J call TRBJ1-6, with 7 bases lining up with TRBD1. The read falls 3 residues short of the CDR3 end, and the missing part is taken from the germline J gene. TRBJ1-6 is filed as an ORF, its function uncertain. V was pared by 6 bases and J by 5 bases, with 1 base of the junction left unmatched. Germline CDR1 and CDR2: LGHDT and YNNKQL (reference sequence). This CDR3 contains 13 residues.

On this clone itself: Mouse gene names and germline throughout. The CDR3 goes on 4 residues after the read ends, and that part is filled in from the germline J gene. This chain connects TRBV13-3 to TRBJ2-5, with 9 bases lining up with TRBD2. Unmatched junction bases numbered 5, after V lost 3 bases and J lost 3 bases. This CDR3 is built from 15 residues. Looked up from germline, CDR1 is NNHDY and CDR2 is SYVADS. Partial CDR3 DNA: TGTGCCAGCAGTGGACCGGGACTGGGTCAAGAC. Residues: CASSGPGLGQD. The entire CDR3 protein reads CASSGPGLGQDTQYF.

This clone was seen more than once but under ten times. Gene names denote mouse genes. The read terminates 4 residues before the CDR3 end, so the remaining end is supplied by the germline J gene. The chain employs TRBV13-1 and TRBJ2-5, with 12 positions matching TRBD1. After removal of 3 bases from V and 0 bases from J, the junction contained 5 bases not matched to a gene. This CDR3 comprises 17 residues. Germline CDR1 NSHNY, CDR2 SYGAGN. CDR3 amino acids: CASSGRDRGLNQDTQYF. CDR3 bases read: TGTGCCAGCAGTGGCCGGGACAGGGGGCTTAACCAAGAC.

With respect to this clone: Genes and germline are mouse. The read ends 4 residues before the CDR3 terminus; that terminus is restored from the germline J gene. The chain carries TRBV13-1 and TRBJ2-7; 7 bases line up with TRBD1. CDR3 size: 14 residues. The germline CDR1 and CDR2 sequences are NSHNY and SYGAGN. V trimming: 3 bases; J trimming: 3 bases; junction bases outside the gene matches: 6. Incomplete CDR3 DNA: TGTGCCAGCAGTGGCGGACAGGTTTTCTAT. This sequence encodes CASSGGQVFY. The full CDR3 protein is CASSGGQVFYEQYF.

As regards this clone: Here the gene names and germline are mouse. The read comes to an end 4 residues before the CDR3 does, leaving the germline J gene to fill in the end. J is TRBJ2-2 and V is TRBV19; possible D gene TRBD1, 6 bases. The length of the CDR3 is 12 residues. Germline values: CDR1 FNHDT, CDR2 SITEND (reference sequence). The CDR3 here is CAAQGGGGQLYF. The sequenced CDR3 bases are TGTGCCGCACAGGGAGGAGGCGGG.

Remarks on this clone: Gene names follow the mouse nomenclature. Read data end 4 residues before the CDR3 end; the end is taken from the germline J gene. The chain uses TRBV31 and TRBJ1-2, with 10 bases fitting TRBD1. CDR1 is GKSSPN, CDR2 SITVG, per germline. The CDR3 has 16 residues. The ends lost 0 bases at V and 2 bases at J; junction bases unmatched: 6. CDR3 DNA, as far as it was read: TGTGCCTGGAGTCTAGATCGGGACAGGGGTAACTCC. It yields the protein CAWSLDRDRGNS. From start to end, the CDR3 is CAWSLDRDRGNSDYTF. Looking up the rest from reference TRBV31 and TRBJ1-2 gives the full variable domain: AQTIHQWPVAEIKAVGSPLSLGCTIKGKSSPNLYWYWQATGGTLQQLFYSITVGQVESVVQLNLSASRPKDDQFILSTEKLLLSHSGFYLCAWSLDRDRGNSDYTFGSGTRLLVI.

Of note for this clone: The listed genes are named as in mouse. CDR3 DNA (partial): TGTGCTAGCAGTAGGGCAGGGGGCGACTCC. Protein sequence: CASSRAGGDS. The full CDR3 is CASSRAGGDSDYTF. The genes are TRBV17 and TRBJ1-2; 8 nucleotides agree with TRBD1. The CDR3 end lies 4 residues beyond the end of the read and is filled in from the germline J gene. CDR3 size: 14 residues. The J segment lost 3 bases and the V segment lost 3 bases, leaving 3 bases of the junction unmatched. Germline assignment: CDR1 MNHDT and CDR2 YYDKIL.

A note on this clone: A much larger clone lies one base from this, so it may be a read error. Genes and germline are mouse. Read coverage stops 4 residues before the CDR3 terminus; the germline J gene supplies the remainder. This chain joins TRBV13-1 and TRBJ2-7, with TRBD1 identical over 7 bases. The CDR3 is 12 amino acids. Germline V CDR1 and CDR2: NSHNY, SYGAGN. The sequenced CDR3 bases are TGTGCCAGCAGCCTGGGACAGTAT. As protein: CASSLGQY. The full CDR3 is CASSLGQYEQYF.

A note on this clone: Gene names follow the mouse nomenclature. The DNA read from the CDR3 is TGTGCCAGCAGTGATGACCGGGACAATTATGCT. This codes for CASSDDRDNYA. In full, the CDR3 reads CASSDDRDNYAEQFF. This rearrangement joins TRBV13-1 to TRBJ2-1; D possibly corresponds to TRBD1 (6 bases). From the germline J gene comes the end of the CDR3, since the read stops 4 residues before it. Per the germline V gene, CDR1 is NSHNY and CDR2 is SYGAGN. V was shortened by 0 bases and J by 4 bases, with 11 bases between the two germline ends. The CDR3 consists of 15 residues.

This clone came up a few times. Gene names refer to mouse genes. The read finishes 4 residues shy of the CDR3 end, and the germline J gene is used to complete it. The rearrangement links TRBV13-1 to TRBJ1-4, with TRBD1 as a possible D gene (5 bases). CDR1 and CDR2 (germline): NSHNY, SYGAGN. This CDR3 comprises 13 residues. CDR3 loop: CASSARQIERLFF. The part of the CDR3 DNA that was read is TGTGCCAGCAGCGCCCGACAGATCGAA.

This clone turned up a few times. The gene names here belong to mouse. The read terminates 4 residues ahead of where the CDR3 ends, so the germline J gene completes it. The chain recombines TRBV13-3 with TRBJ2-1; D perhaps matches TRBD1 (5 bases). The CDR3 runs 14 residues. Germline-derived CDR1 and CDR2 are NNHDY and SYVADS. The ends were cut back, 5 bases at V and 1 base at J, with 10 bases in the middle. The CDR3 sequence: CASRPDRNYAEQFF. The sequenced CDR3 bases are TGTGCCAGCAGGCCCGACAGAAACTATGCT.

Details on this clone: Any gene name here is a mouse gene name. The read is 4 residues too short to cover the CDR3 end, so that end is filled in from the germline J gene. V is TRBV1 and J is TRBJ2-7; 9 bases fit TRBD1. Germline-derived CDR1 and CDR2 are NSQYPW and LRSPGD (reference sequence). V lost 5 bases and J lost 3; bases outside the gene matches: 5. The CDR3 spans 14 residues. CDR3 DNA, as far as it was read: TGCACCTGCAGTCACCGGGACAGGGTCTAT. It codes for CTCSHRDRVY. The whole CDR3 region reads CTCSHRDRVYEQYF.

This clone was observed at least ten times. The genes and germline here are from mouse. The identical CDR3 is also encoded by other nucleotide sequences in the sample. The CDR3 region is CASSRWGSAETLYF. The sequenced part of the CDR3 DNA is TGTGCTAGCAGTCGCTGGGGGAGTGCAGAA. The chain links TRBV17 to TRBJ2-3, with TRBD2 matching over 7 bases. The sequence runs out 4 residues before the end of the CDR3; the remainder is reconstructed from the germline J gene. Germline CDR1 is MNHDT and CDR2 is YYDKIL. V shed 5 bases and J 0 bases; nucleotides not matched to a gene: 2. CDR3 length: 14 amino acids.

Note on this clone: Here the gene names and germline are mouse. The sequenced fragment ends 4 residues before the CDR3 boundary, so the rest is inferred from the germline J gene. This rearrangement joins TRBV19 to TRBJ1-1, with 7 bases aligning to TRBD1. The CDR3 consists of 16 residues. V was pared by 1 base and J by 1 base, with 7 bases of the junction left unmatched. The germline gives CDR1 FNHDT, CDR2 SITEND (reference sequence). The part of the CDR3 DNA that was read is TGTGCCAGCAGTATACGGGTCAGACAGGGGAACACA. It is translated as CASSIRVRQGNT. In full, the CDR3 reads CASSIRVRQGNTEVFF. The entire variable domain, with the rest obtained from reference TRBV19 and TRBJ1-1, is as follows: GGIITQTPKFLIGQEGQKLTLKCQQNFNHDTMYWYRQDSGKGLRLIYYSITENDLQKGDLSEGYDASREKKSSFSLTVTSAQKNEMAVFLCASSIRVRQGNTEVFFGKGTRLTVV.

Concerning this clone: Genes and germline are mouse. The missing CDR3 end, 4 residues past where the read stops, is filled in from the germline J gene. The genes are TRBV5 and TRBJ2-3; TRBD2 might be the D (5 bases). Germline assignment: CDR1 LGHNA and CDR2 YNLKQL (reference sequence). The CDR3 runs 16 residues. Trimming stripped 1 base from V and 1 base from J, with 12 bases between. The CDR3 is CASSQVAGFGAETLYF. The CDR3 bases that were read are TGTGCCAGCAGCCAAGTGGCTGGGTTTGGTGCAGAA.